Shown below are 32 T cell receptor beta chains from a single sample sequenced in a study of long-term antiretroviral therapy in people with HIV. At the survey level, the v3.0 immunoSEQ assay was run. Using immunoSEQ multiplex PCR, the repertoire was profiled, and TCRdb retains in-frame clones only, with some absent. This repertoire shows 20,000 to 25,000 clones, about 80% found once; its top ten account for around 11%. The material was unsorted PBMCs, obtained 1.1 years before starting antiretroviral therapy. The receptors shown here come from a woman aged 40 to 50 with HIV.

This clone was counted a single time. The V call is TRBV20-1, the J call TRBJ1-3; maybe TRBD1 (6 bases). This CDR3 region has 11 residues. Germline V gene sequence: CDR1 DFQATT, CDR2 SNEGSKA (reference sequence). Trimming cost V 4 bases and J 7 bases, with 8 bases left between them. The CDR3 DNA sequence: TGCAGTGCTAACAGGGTTAACACCATATATTTT. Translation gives CSANRVNTIYF.

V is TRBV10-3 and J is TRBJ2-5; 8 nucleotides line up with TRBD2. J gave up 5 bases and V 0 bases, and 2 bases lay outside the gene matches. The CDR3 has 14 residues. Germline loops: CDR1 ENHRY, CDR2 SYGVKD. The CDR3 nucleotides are TGTGCCATCAGTGAGTCTTTAGCGGGGGAGACCCAGTACTTC. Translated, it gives CAISESLAGETQYF.

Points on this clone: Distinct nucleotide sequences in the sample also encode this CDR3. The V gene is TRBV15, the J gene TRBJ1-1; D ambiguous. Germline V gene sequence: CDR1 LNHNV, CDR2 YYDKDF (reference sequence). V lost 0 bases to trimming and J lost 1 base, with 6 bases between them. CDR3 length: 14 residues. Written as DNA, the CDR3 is TGTGCCACCAGCAGAGAGCCCACGAACACTGAAGCTTTCTTT. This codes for CATSREPTNTEAFF.

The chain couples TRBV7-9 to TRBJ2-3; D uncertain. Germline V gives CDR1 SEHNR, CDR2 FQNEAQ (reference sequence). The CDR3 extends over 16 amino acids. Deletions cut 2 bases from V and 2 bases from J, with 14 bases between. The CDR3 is CASSLRGEFPTDTQYF. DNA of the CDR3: TGTGCCAGCAGCTTACGTGGGGAATTCCCCACAGATACGCAGTATTTT.

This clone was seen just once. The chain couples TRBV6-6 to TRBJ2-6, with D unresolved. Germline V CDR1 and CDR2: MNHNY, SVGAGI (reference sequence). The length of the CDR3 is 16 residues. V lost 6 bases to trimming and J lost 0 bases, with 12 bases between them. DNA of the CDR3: TGTGCCAGCAGCAATTACAAGAGCTCTGGGGCCAACGTCCTGACTTTC. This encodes CASSNYKSSGANVLTF.

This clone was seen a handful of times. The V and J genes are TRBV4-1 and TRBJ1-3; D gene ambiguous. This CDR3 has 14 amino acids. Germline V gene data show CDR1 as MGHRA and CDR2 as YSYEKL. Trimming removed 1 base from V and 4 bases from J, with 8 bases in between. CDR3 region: CASSQGILGNTIYF. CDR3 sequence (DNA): TGCGCCAGCAGCCAAGGGATTCTCGGAAACACCATATATTTT.

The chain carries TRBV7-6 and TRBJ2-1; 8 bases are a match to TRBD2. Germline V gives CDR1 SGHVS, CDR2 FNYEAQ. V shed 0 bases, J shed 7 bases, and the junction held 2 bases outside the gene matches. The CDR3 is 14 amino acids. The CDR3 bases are TGTGCCAGCAGCTTAGCGATAGCGGGGAATGAGCAGTTCTTC. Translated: CASSLAIAGNEQFF.

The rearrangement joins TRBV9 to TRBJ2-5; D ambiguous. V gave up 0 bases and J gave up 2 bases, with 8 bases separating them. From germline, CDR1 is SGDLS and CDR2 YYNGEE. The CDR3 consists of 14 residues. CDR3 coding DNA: TGTGCCAGCAGCGTAGCGGCCAGTCAAGAGACCCAGTACTTC. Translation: CASSVAASQETQYF.

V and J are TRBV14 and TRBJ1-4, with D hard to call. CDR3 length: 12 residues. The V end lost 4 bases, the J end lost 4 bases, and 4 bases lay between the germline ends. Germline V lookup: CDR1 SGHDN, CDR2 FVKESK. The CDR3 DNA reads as TGTGCCAGCAGCCTTTATAATGAAAAACTGTTTTTT. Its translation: CASSLYNEKLFF.

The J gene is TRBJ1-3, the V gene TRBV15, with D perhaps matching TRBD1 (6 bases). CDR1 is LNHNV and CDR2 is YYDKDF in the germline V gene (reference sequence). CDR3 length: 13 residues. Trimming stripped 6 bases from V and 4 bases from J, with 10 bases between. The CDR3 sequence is CATSTDRGNTIYF. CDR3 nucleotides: TGTGCCACCAGTACCGACAGGGGAAACACCATATATTTT.

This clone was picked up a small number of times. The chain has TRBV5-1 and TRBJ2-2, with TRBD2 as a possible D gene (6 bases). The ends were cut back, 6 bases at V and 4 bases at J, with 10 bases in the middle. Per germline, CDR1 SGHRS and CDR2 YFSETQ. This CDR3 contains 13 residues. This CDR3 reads CASTLALTGELFF. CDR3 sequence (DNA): TGCGCCAGCACCCTAGCGCTCACCGGGGAGCTGTTTTTT.

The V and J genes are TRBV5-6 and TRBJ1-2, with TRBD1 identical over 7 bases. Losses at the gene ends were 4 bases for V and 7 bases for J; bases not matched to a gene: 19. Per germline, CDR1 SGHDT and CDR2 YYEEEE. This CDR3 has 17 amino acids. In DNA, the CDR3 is TGTGCCAGCAGCGGAAAGACAGGGACCCCCTCTACGGGTGGCTACACCTTC. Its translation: CASSGKTGTPSTGGYTF.

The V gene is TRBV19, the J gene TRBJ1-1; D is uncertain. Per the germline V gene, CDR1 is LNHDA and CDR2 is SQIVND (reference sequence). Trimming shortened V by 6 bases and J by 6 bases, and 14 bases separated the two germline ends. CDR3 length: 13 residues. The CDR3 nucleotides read TGTGCCAGTAGCCCAACAGACGGCGCTGAAGCTTTCTTT. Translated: CASSPTDGAEAFF.

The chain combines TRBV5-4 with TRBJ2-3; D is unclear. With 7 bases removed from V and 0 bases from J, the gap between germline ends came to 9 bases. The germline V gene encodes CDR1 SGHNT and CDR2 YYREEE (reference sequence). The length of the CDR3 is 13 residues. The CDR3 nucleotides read TGTGCCAGCCGACCTCCTAGCACAGATACGCAGTATTTT. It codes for CASRPPSTDTQYF.

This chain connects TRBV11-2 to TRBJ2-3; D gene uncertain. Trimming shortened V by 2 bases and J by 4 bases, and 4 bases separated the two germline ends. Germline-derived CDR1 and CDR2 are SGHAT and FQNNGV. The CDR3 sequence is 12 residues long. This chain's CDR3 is CASSLRADTQYF. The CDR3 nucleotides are TGTGCCAGCAGCTTACGGGCAGATACGCAGTATTTT.

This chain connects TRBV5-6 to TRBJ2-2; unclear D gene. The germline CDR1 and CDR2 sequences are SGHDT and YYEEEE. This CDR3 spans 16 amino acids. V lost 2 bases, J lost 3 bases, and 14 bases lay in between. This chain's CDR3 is CASSFRSTAYTGELFF. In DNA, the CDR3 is TGTGCCAGCAGCTTTAGGTCCACAGCGTACACCGGGGAGCTGTTTTTT.

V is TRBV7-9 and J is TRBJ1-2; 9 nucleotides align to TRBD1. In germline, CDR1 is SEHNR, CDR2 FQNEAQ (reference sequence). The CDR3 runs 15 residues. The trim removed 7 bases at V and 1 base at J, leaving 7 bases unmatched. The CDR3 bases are TGTGCCAGCAACCGTGACAGGGGGAGTAACTATGGCTACACCTTC. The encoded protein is CASNRDRGSNYGYTF.

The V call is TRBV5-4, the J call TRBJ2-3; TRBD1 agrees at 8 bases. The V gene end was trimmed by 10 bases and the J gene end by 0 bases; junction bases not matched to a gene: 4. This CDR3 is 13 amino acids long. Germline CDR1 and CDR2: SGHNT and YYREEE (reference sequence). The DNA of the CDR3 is TGTGCCGCCAGGGGGCTGAGCACAGATACGCAGTATTTT. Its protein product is CAARGLSTDTQYF.

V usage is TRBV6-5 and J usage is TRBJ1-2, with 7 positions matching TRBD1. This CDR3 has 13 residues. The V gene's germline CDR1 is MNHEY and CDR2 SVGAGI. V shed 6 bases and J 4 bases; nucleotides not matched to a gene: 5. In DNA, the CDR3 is TGTGCCAGCAGCCAGACAGGGATCTATGGCTACACCTTC. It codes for CASSQTGIYGYTF.

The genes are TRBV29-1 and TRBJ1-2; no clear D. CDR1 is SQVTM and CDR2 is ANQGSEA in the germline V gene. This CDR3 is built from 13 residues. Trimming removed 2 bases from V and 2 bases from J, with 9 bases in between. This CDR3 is CSVELSENYGYTF. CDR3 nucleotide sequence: TGCAGCGTTGAACTGTCCGAGAACTATGGCTACACCTTC.

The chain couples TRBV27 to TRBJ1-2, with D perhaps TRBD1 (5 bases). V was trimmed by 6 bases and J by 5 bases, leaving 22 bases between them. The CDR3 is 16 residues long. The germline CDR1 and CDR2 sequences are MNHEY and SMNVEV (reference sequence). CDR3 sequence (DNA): TGTGCCAGCAGACCCGACTTGGGGGGGACCGGGTATGGCTACACCTTC. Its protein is CASRPDLGGTGYGYTF.

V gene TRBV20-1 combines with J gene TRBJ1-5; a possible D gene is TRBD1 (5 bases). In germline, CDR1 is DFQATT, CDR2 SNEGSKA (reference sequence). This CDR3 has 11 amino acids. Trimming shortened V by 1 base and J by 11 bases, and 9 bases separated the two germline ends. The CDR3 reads CSARGQGTQHF. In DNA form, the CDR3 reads TGCAGTGCTAGAGGGCAGGGCACCCAGCATTTT.

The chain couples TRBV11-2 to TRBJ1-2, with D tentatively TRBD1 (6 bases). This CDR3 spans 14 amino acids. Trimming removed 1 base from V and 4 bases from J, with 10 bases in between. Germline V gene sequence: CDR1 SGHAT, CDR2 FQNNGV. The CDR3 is CASSLAGEAYGYTF. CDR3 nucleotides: TGTGCCAGCAGCTTAGCAGGGGAGGCCTATGGCTACACCTTC.

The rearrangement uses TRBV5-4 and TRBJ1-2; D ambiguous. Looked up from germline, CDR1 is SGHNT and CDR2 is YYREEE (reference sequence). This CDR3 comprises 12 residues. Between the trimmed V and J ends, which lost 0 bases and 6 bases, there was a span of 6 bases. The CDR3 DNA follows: TGTGCCAGCAGCTTGGGTACAGATGGCTACACCTTC. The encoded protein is CASSLGTDGYTF.

The CDR3 here is CASGLVLGQGISGANVLTF. The CDR3 DNA reads as TGTGCTAGTGGTTTGGTACTGGGACAGGGCATCTCTGGGGCCAACGTCCTGACTTTC. The rearrangement uses TRBV12-5 and TRBJ2-6; TRBD1 matches 9 bases. The V gene end was trimmed by 0 bases and the J gene end by 0 bases; junction bases not matched to a gene: 6. The CDR3 has 19 residues. The germline gives CDR1 LGHNT, CDR2 FRNRAP.

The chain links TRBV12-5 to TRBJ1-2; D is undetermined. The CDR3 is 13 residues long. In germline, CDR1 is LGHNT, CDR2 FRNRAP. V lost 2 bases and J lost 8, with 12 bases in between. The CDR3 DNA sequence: TGTGCTAGTGGTTTGTGGGCACCCGGGGGCTACACCTTC. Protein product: CASGLWAPGGYTF.

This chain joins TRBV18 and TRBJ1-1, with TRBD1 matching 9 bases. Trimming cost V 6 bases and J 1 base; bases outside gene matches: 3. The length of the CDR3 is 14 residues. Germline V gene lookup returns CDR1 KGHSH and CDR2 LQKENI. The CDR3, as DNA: TGTGCCAGCTCGGACAGGGGAGCGAACACTGAAGCTTTCTTT. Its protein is CASSDRGANTEAFF. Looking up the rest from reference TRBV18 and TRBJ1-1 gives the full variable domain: NAGVMQNPRHLVRRRGQEARLRCSPMKGHSHVYWYRQLPEEGLKFMVYLQKENIIDESGMPKERFSAEFPKEGPSILRIQQVVRGDSAAYFCASSDRGANTEAFFGQGTRLTVV.

CDR3 sequence: CASSEGVTGPRGPNQPQHF. The CDR3 DNA reads as TGTGCCAGCAGTGAAGGGGTGACAGGGCCCCGCGGTCCCAATCAGCCCCAGCATTTT. The rearrangement joins TRBV6-1 to TRBJ1-5; 7 nucleotides match TRBD1. CDR1 and CDR2 from the germline V gene are MNHNS and SASEGT. V gave up 1 base and J gave up 3 bases; unmatched junction bases: 15. The CDR3 loop spans 19 amino acids.

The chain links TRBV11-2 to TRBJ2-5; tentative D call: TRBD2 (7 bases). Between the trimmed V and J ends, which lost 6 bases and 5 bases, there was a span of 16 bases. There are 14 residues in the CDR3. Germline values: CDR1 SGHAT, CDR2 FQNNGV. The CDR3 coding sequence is TGTGCCAGCAGGACCGCGGGGGCTATTGAGACCCAGTACTTC. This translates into CASRTAGAIETQYF.

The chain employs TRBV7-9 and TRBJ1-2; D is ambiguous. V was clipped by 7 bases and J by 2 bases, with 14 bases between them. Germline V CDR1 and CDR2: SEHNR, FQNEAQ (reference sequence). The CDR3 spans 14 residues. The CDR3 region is CASTSTPVNYGYTF. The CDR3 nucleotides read TGTGCCAGCACCTCTACGCCGGTGAACTATGGCTACACCTTC.

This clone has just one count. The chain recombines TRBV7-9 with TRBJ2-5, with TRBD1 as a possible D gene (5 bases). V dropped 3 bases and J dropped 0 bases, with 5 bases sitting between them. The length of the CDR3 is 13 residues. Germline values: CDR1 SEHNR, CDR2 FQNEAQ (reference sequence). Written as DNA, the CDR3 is TGTGCCAGCAGCTTGACAGACCAAGAGACCCAGTACTTC. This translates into CASSLTDQETQYF.

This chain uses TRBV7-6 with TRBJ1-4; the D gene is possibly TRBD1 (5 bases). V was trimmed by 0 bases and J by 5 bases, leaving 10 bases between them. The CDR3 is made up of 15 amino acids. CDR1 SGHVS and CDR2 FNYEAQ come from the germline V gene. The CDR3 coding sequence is TGTGCCAGCAGCTTAGCCGGCAGGGAAAATGAAAAACTGTTTTTT. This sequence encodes CASSLAGRENEKLFF.